One sample yielded the 20 T cell receptor beta chains listed below, sequenced in a study of blood T cell repertoires in COVID-19. TCRdb keeps only in-frame clones here, not all; method: immunoSEQ multiplex PCR. The sample records tens of thousands of clones, approximately 80% being singletons. Material for sequencing was peripheral blood. The source of these receptors is an elderly man with acute or convalescent COVID-19.

Only one count was recorded for this clone. The rearrangement joins TRBV18 to TRBJ2-4, with TRBD1 matching over 10 bases. J gave up 0 bases and V 3 bases, and 2 bases lay outside the gene matches. The CDR3 contains 16 residues. Germline V lookup: CDR1 KGHSH, CDR2 LQKENI. The CDR3 region has the DNA TGTGCCAGCTCACCCGGGACAGGGGTAGCCAAAAACATTCAGTACTTC. Its protein product is CASSPGTGVAKNIQYF.

V is TRBV7-8 and J is TRBJ1-2; unclear D gene. Germline values: CDR1 SGHVS, CDR2 FQNEAQ. Deletions cut 1 base from V and 1 base from J, with 7 bases between. This CDR3 region has 14 residues. In nucleotides, the CDR3 is TGTGCCAGCAGCTTAGGAGGGAATAACTATGGCTACACCTTC. Residues: CASSLGGNNYGYTF.

This clone was seen only once. The rearrangement links TRBV19 to TRBJ2-3; 9 positions match TRBD1. The CDR3 has 15 amino acids. Germline lookup yields CDR1 LNHDA and CDR2 SQIVND (reference sequence). Losses at the gene ends were 6 bases for V and 4 bases for J; bases not matched to a gene: 8. The CDR3 is CASRPPGTGPDTQYF. The CDR3 DNA is TGTGCCAGTAGGCCCCCCGGGACAGGGCCAGATACGCAGTATTTT.

The chain uses TRBV5-1 and TRBJ2-1, with D perhaps TRBD1 (5 bases). Trimming pared 7 bases from V and 3 bases from J, leaving 17 bases between. This CDR3 spans 15 amino acids. Germline V gives CDR1 SGHRS, CDR2 YFSETQ. The chain's CDR3 is CASGSRVGDYNEQFF. The DNA for the CDR3 is TGCGCCAGCGGATCCAGGGTAGGTGACTACAATGAGCAGTTCTTC.

The chain links TRBV7-9 to TRBJ2-7; D is possibly TRBD1 (6 bases). The V gene lost 5 bases and the J gene lost 0 bases, with 8 bases spanning the gap. Looked up from germline, CDR1 is SEHNR and CDR2 is FQNEAQ (reference sequence). The CDR3 runs 13 residues. The CDR3 DNA reads as TGTGCCAGCAGCCGGGACAACTCCTACGAGCAGTACTTC. This gives the protein CASSRDNSYEQYF.

This clone was seen just once. This sequence joins TRBV7-3 and TRBJ2-3, with a possible D match to TRBD2 (6 bases). The CDR3 is made up of 14 amino acids. Trimming took 4 bases from V and 0 from J, leaving 8 bases between them. CDR1 and CDR2 from the germline V gene are SGHTA and FQGTGA. The CDR3 reads CASSSGTSTDTQYF. The CDR3 region has the DNA TGTGCCAGCAGCTCCGGGACTAGCACAGATACGCAGTATTTT. The full variable domain, completed using reference TRBV7-3 and TRBJ2-3, is GAGVSQTPSNKVTEKGKYVELRCDPISGHTALYWYRQSLGQGPEFLIYFQGTGAADDSGLPNDRFFAVRPEGSVSTLKIQRTERGDSAVYLCASSSGTSTDTQYFGPGTRLTVL.

V usage is TRBV28 and J usage is TRBJ1-2; D remains unclear. V was shortened by 3 bases and J by 4 bases, with 12 bases between the two germline ends. The germline V gene encodes CDR1 MDHEN and CDR2 SYDVKM. This CDR3 region has 14 residues. The CDR3 region is CASSLGVSSYGYTF. DNA of the CDR3: TGTGCCAGCAGTTTGGGAGTATCTTCCTATGGCTACACCTTC.

The chain employs TRBV7-2 and TRBJ2-3, with 7 bases aligning to TRBD2. The CDR3 spans 15 residues. The germline CDR1 and CDR2 sequences are SGHTA and FQGNSA. The V and J ends lost 6 bases and 2 bases, in that order; junction bases with no gene match: 8. CDR3 bases: TGTGCCAGCAGGTCCCCGGGACTAAACACAGATACGCAGTATTTT. Amino acids: CASRSPGLNTDTQYF.

The chain is built from TRBV16 and TRBJ2-7, with D possibly TRBD1 on 6 matching bases. Germline-derived CDR1 and CDR2 are KGHSY and FQNENV. Trimming pared 0 bases from V and 4 bases from J, leaving 7 bases between. The CDR3 length is 13 residues. Here the CDR3 DNA reads TGTGCCAGCAGCCAATCTACAGGGTACGAGCAGTACTTC. Residues: CASSQSTGYEQYF.

DNA for the CDR3: TGTGCCAGCAGCTGGACATTTACCGGGGAGCTGTTTTTT. Its translation is CASSWTFTGELFF. J is TRBJ2-2 and V is TRBV11-2, with TRBD1 as a possible D gene (5 bases). The CDR3 extends over 13 amino acids. Trimming removed 4 bases at V and 5 bases at J, with 8 bases between. Per the germline V gene, CDR1 is SGHAT and CDR2 is FQNNGV.

The chain couples TRBV7-6 to TRBJ2-3; TRBD2 agrees at 13 bases. V lost 4 bases to trimming and J lost 4 bases; unmatched junction nucleotides: 14. CDR3 size: 19 residues. CDR1 is SGHVS, CDR2 FNYEAQ, per germline. CDR3 sequence reads: CASSSGTSGKRTAADTQYF. Written as DNA, the CDR3 is TGTGCCAGCAGCTCCGGGACTAGCGGGAAAAGGACGGCGGCAGATACGCAGTATTTT. The full variable domain, with the rest looked up from reference TRBV7-6 and TRBJ2-3, is GAGVSQSPRYKVTKRGQDVALRCDPISGHVSLYWYRQALGQGPEFLTYFNYEAQQDKSGLPNDRFSAERPEGSISTLTIQRTEQRDSAMYRCASSSGTSGKRTAADTQYFGPGTRLTVL.

The gene calls are TRBV19 and TRBJ2-2; 8 nucleotides agree with TRBD1. CDR1 LNHDA and CDR2 SQIVND come from the germline V gene (reference sequence). This CDR3 spans 17 amino acids. V shed 4 bases and J 6 bases; nucleotides not matched to a gene: 13. The CDR3 reads CASSRAKETGDAGELFF. The CDR3 nucleotides read TGTGCCAGTAGTAGAGCCAAGGAGACAGGGGACGCCGGGGAGCTGTTTTTT.

The genes are TRBV9 and TRBJ1-2, with D possibly being TRBD1 (6 bases). V was cut by 2 bases and J by 5 bases, with 13 bases left in between. The CDR3 consists of 14 residues. The germline gives CDR1 SGDLS, CDR2 YYNGEE. The CDR3: CASSVQGTKYGYTF. The DNA for the CDR3 is TGTGCCAGCAGCGTTCAGGGGACAAAATATGGCTACACCTTC.

This chain connects TRBV6-2 or TRBV6-3 to TRBJ2-3; D uncertain. Germline lookup yields CDR1 MNHEY and CDR2 SVGEGT. The CDR3 totals 12 residues. The germline V and J ends were trimmed by 4 bases and 5 bases, with 7 bases remaining between them. In nucleotides, the CDR3 is TGTGCCAGCAGTTGGAGTAGAGATACGCAGTATTTT. This codes for CASSWSRDTQYF.

In this sample, this clone turned up once. The chain links TRBV28 to TRBJ1-4; D perhaps matches TRBD1 (5 bases). The CDR3 spans 13 residues. Germline V gene sequence: CDR1 MDHEN, CDR2 SYDVKM. With 5 bases removed from V and 11 bases from J, the gap between germline ends came to 15 bases. The CDR3 spells CASSARQMGKLFF. The CDR3 nucleotides read TGTGCCAGCAGTGCCCGACAGATGGGGAAACTGTTTTTT.

The rearrangement joins TRBV15 to TRBJ1-5, with D unclear. Germline assignment: CDR1 LNHNV and CDR2 YYDKDF (reference sequence). The germline V and J ends were trimmed by 0 bases and 4 bases, with 13 bases remaining between them. The CDR3 is 16 residues long. The CDR3 DNA reads TGTGCCACCAGCAGAGATTGGTCGGGAGGAAATCAGCCCCAGCATTTT. It specifies CATSRDWSGGNQPQHF. The full variable domain, its missing parts supplied by reference TRBV15 and TRBJ1-5, is DAMVIQNPRYQVTQFGKPVTLSCSQTLNHNVMYWYQQKSSQAPKLLFHYYDKDFNNEADTPDNFQSRRPNTSFCFLDIRSPGLGDTAMYLCATSRDWSGGNQPQHFGDGTRLSIL.

This sequence joins TRBV12-3 or TRBV12-4 and TRBJ2-1; TRBD1 matches 8 bases. The CDR3 is 12 residues long. Trimming cost V 6 bases and J 5 bases; bases outside gene matches: 0. CDR3 bases: TGTGCCAGCAGGACAGGGGACAATGAGCAGTTCTTC. Residues: CASRTGDNEQFF.

The chain uses TRBV28 and TRBJ2-7, with 7 bases that match TRBD1. V was clipped by 3 bases and J by 3 bases; unmatched bases: 11. Looked up from germline, CDR1 is MDHEN and CDR2 is SYDVKM. The CDR3 covers 16 residues. CDR3: CASSFQPGQPYYEQYF. DNA for the CDR3: TGTGCCAGCAGTTTCCAACCGGGACAGCCCTACTACGAGCAGTACTTC.

CDR3 residues: CASSPLGGKNIQYF. CDR3 nucleotides: TGTGCCAGCAGTCCCCTTGGGGGGAAAAACATTCAGTACTTC. The gene calls are TRBV6-5 and TRBJ2-4, with a tentative D call TRBD2 (6 bases). V gave up 5 bases and J gave up 4 bases, with 12 bases separating them. The CDR3 runs 14 residues. Germline CDR1 is MNHEY and CDR2 is SVGAGI.

This sequence joins TRBV19 and TRBJ1-5; perhaps TRBD1 as D (5 bases). This CDR3 region has 18 residues. Trimming left V 0 bases short and J 0 bases short, with 15 bases between. The germline CDR1 and CDR2 sequences are LNHDA and SQIVND (reference sequence). The CDR3 coding sequence is TGTGCCAGTAGTATAGATTGGGAAAAGGGGTATAGCAATCAGCCCCAGCATTTT. Translated, it gives CASSIDWEKGYSNQPQHF.